Shown below are 16 T cell receptor beta chains from a single sample sequenced in a study of blood T cell repertoires in COVID-19. Measured with immunoSEQ multiplex PCR; TCRdb has only the in-frame clones, and not every one. The data hold about 64,000 clones, with over 75% observed a single time. Sample: peripheral blood. These receptors all come from a man older than 75 with acute or convalescent COVID-19.

The chain joins TRBV14 to TRBJ1-6, with unresolved D. The length of the CDR3 is 15 residues. The germline V gene has CDR1 SGHDN and CDR2 FVKESK. Between the trimmed V and J ends, which lost 4 bases and 9 bases, there was a span of 16 bases. CDR3 sequence: CASSRGSGGGSPLHF. The DNA for the CDR3 is TGTGCCAGCAGCCGCGGGTCTGGCGGTGGTTCACCCCTCCACTTT.

The gene calls are TRBV19 and TRBJ2-6; D is unresolved. The V gene's germline CDR1 is LNHDA and CDR2 SQIVND (reference sequence). CDR3 length: 16 amino acids. V was cut by 5 bases and J by 2 bases, with 13 bases left in between. CDR3 DNA sequence: TGTGCCAGTAGTTCCCCCGTGGGCACTGGGGCCAACGTCCTGACTTTC. This sequence encodes CASSSPVGTGANVLTF.

The gene calls are TRBV2 and TRBJ1-5; 9 bases are a match to TRBD1. Germline values: CDR1 SNHLY, CDR2 FYNNEI. V gave up 5 bases and J gave up 0 bases; unmatched junction bases: 8. The CDR3 is made up of 17 amino acids. The CDR3 DNA reads as TGTGCCAGCAGTCGGGACAGGGTCATGTTTAGCAATCAGCCCCAGCATTTT. Its translation: CASSRDRVMFSNQPQHF.

The chain couples TRBV7-9 to TRBJ2-1; 9 bases align to TRBD2. V shed 1 base and J 3 bases; nucleotides not matched to a gene: 4. The CDR3 spans 16 residues. The V gene's germline CDR1 is SEHNR and CDR2 FQNEAQ (reference sequence). DNA of the CDR3: TGTGCCAGCAGCTTAGGCGGGGGGGCCTTCTACAATGAGCAGTTCTTC. This sequence encodes CASSLGGGAFYNEQFF.

The chain combines TRBV5-1 with TRBJ1-2, with 7 bases matching TRBD1. The germline V gene encodes CDR1 SGHRS and CDR2 YFSETQ. V trimming: 4 bases; J trimming: 4 bases; junction bases outside the gene matches: 4. This CDR3 is built from 13 residues. CDR3 loop: CASSPGTVYGYTF. The CDR3, as DNA: TGCGCCAGCAGCCCTGGGACAGTCTATGGCTACACCTTC.

This chain links TRBV5-4 with TRBJ1-2; D is unclear. Trimming took off 5 bases at V and 8 bases at J, with 22 bases between the two ends. The CDR3 contains 15 residues. CDR1 SGHNT and CDR2 YYREEE come from the germline V gene (reference sequence). CDR3 in amino acids: CASSTILNFEEGYTF. In nucleotides, the CDR3 is TGTGCCAGCAGTACGATACTGAACTTCGAGGAGGGCTACACCTTC. The whole variable domain, filled in from reference TRBV5-4 and TRBJ1-2, reads ETGVTQSPTHLIKTRGQQVTLRCSSQSGHNTVSWYQQALGQGPQFIFQYYREEENGRGNFPPRFSGLQFPNYSSELNVNALELDDSALYLCASSTILNFEEGYTFGSGTRLTVV.

The V gene is TRBV5-1, the J gene TRBJ2-2; 11 bases align to TRBD2. V was clipped by 0 bases and J by 2 bases; unmatched bases: 3. This CDR3 has 17 amino acids. Germline loops: CDR1 SGHRS, CDR2 YFSETQ. In nucleotides, the CDR3 is TGCGCCAGCAGCTTGGCGCTAGCGGGGGGAAACACCGGGGAGCTGTTTTTT. Its translation: CASSLALAGGNTGELFF.

This chain joins TRBV14 and TRBJ2-7, with 8 bases aligning to TRBD1. CDR3 size: 14 residues. CDR1 SGHDN and CDR2 FVKESK come from the germline V gene. After removal of 4 bases from V and 0 bases from J, the junction contained 2 bases not matched to a gene. The CDR3 DNA follows: TGTGCCAGCAGCCGACAGGGGAGCTCCTACGAGCAGTACTTC. Amino acids: CASSRQGSSYEQYF.

This sequence joins TRBV6-5 and TRBJ1-4; no clear D. This CDR3 has 16 residues. V was cut by 0 bases and J by 5 bases, with 13 bases left in between. CDR1 and CDR2 (germline): MNHEY, SVGAGI. CDR3 sequence: CASSYSGSWENEKLFF. The CDR3 nucleotides read TGTGCCAGCAGTTACTCGGGTTCGTGGGAGAATGAAAAACTGTTTTTT.

V gene TRBV4-1 combines with J gene TRBJ1-2; 9 bases map to TRBD1. Germline loops: CDR1 MGHRA, CDR2 YSYEKL. The CDR3 spans 16 residues. Trimming took 2 bases from V and 4 from J; bases not matched to a gene: 8. The DNA of the CDR3 is TGCGCCAGCAGCCAACTAACAGGGGGCGGCGGCTATGGCTACACCTTC. Its translation: CASSQLTGGGGYGYTF.

The rearrangement joins TRBV3-1 (or the pseudogene TRBV3-2) to TRBJ2-7, with 10 nucleotides matching TRBD2. Germline V gene data show CDR1 as LGHDT and CDR2 as YNNKEL (reference sequence). The J segment lost 6 bases and the V segment lost 4 bases, leaving 12 bases of the junction unmatched. CDR3 length: 16 residues. The CDR3 spells CASSLWGAGGIREQYF. In nucleotides, the CDR3 is TGTGCCAGCAGCCTCTGGGGAGCGGGGGGGATTCGCGAGCAGTACTTC.

This clone was found many times. The chain combines TRBV23-1 with TRBJ1-3; 8 nucleotides agree with TRBD1. TRBV23-1 counts as an open reading frame of uncertain function. V lost 8 bases, J lost 0 bases, and 9 bases stayed unmatched. The CDR3 loop spans 16 amino acids. The CDR3 sequence: CASGSGQANSGNTIYF. The CDR3 nucleotides read TGCGCCAGCGGATCGGGACAGGCCAACTCTGGAAACACCATATATTTT.

The chain links TRBV20-1 to TRBJ2-2; no firm D call. This CDR3 contains 11 residues. Germline CDR1 is DFQATT and CDR2 is SNEGSKA (reference sequence). The ends were cut back, 3 bases at V and 6 bases at J, with 5 bases in the middle. The CDR3 is CSARSPGELFF. CDR3 bases: TGCAGTGCTAGGAGCCCCGGGGAGCTGTTTTTT.

The gene calls are TRBV15 and TRBJ1-1, with TRBD1 matching over 7 bases. With V trimmed by 5 bases and J by 4 bases, 7 bases remained unmatched. In germline, CDR1 is LNHNV, CDR2 YYDKDF (reference sequence). The CDR3 has 14 residues. DNA for the CDR3: TGTGCCACCAGCCCCCGACAGGGAGCCACTGAAGCTTTCTTT. Translation: CATSPRQGATEAFF.

This chain uses TRBV10-2 with TRBJ1-6; TRBD1 is a possible D gene (6 bases). The CDR3 totals 15 residues. Trimming took off 0 bases at V and 5 bases at J, with 8 bases between the two ends. Germline V gene sequence: CDR1 WSHSY, CDR2 SAAADI. This CDR3 is CASSESGANNSPLHF. CDR3 nucleotides: TGCGCCAGCAGTGAGTCGGGGGCTAATAATTCACCCCTCCACTTT.

V usage is TRBV9 and J usage is TRBJ1-4; 7 bases line up with TRBD1. This CDR3 is built from 14 residues. In germline, CDR1 is SGDLS, CDR2 YYNGEE. V trimming: 2 bases; J trimming: 4 bases; junction bases outside the gene matches: 2. For the CDR3, the DNA is TGTGCCAGCAGCGTCGGGACAGTTAATGAAAAACTGTTTTTT. This gives the protein CASSVGTVNEKLFF. Looking up the rest from reference TRBV9 and TRBJ1-4 gives the full variable domain: DSGVTQTPKHLITATGQRVTLRCSPRSGDLSVYWYQQSLDQGLQFLIQYYNGEERAKGNILERFSAQQFPDLHSELNLSSLELGDSALYFCASSVGTVNEKLFFGSGTQLSVL.